These 22 T cell receptor beta chains were all obtained from the same sample, sequenced in a study of blood T cell repertoires in COVID-19. Method: immunoSEQ multiplex PCR; TCRdb's copy keeps in-frame clones and lacks some. The sample consists of 130,000 or so clones, 70% to 90% of them appearing once. Sequencing input: peripheral blood. Receptors originate from a man aged 35 to 55 with acute or convalescent COVID-19.

The J gene is TRBJ2-6, the V gene TRBV19, with D tentatively TRBD2 (5 bases). CDR1 is LNHDA, CDR2 SQIVND, per germline (reference sequence). The CDR3 has 19 amino acids. V was shortened by 0 bases and J by 0 bases, with 15 bases between the two germline ends. CDR3 in amino acids: CASSIDLRRQRSGANVLTF. DNA of the CDR3: TGTGCCAGTAGTATAGATCTTAGGAGGCAGCGCTCTGGGGCCAACGTCCTGACTTTC.

This clone appeared once. The rearrangement links TRBV7-8 to TRBJ1-6; possible D gene TRBD1, 5 bases. This CDR3 contains 16 residues. Per the germline V gene, CDR1 is SGHVS and CDR2 is FQNEAQ. V was cut by 4 bases and J by 7 bases, with 17 bases left in between. For the CDR3, the DNA is TGTGCCAGCAGCTCCAGGGAATCCCGAATAAATTCACCCCTCCACTTT. This sequence encodes CASSSRESRINSPLHF.

The gene calls are TRBV7-2 and TRBJ1-6; D not certain. CDR3 length equals 11 residues. Germline CDR1 is SGHTA and CDR2 is FQGNSA. V was trimmed by 4 bases and J by 9 bases, leaving 4 bases between them. The CDR3 region is CASSSFSPLHF. CDR3 nucleotides: TGTGCCAGCAGCTCTTTTTCACCCCTCCACTTT. Full variable domain (remainder filled in from reference TRBV7-2 and TRBJ1-6): GAGVSQSPSNKVTEKGKDVELRCDPISGHTALYWYRQSLGQGLEFLIYFQGNSAPDKSGLPSDRFSAERTGGSVSTLTIQRTQQEDSAVYLCASSSFSPLHFGNGTRLTVT.

J is TRBJ2-3 and V is TRBV19, with 7 bases fitting TRBD1. CDR1 LNHDA and CDR2 SQIVND come from the germline V gene (reference sequence). The CDR3 has 15 amino acids. V shed 6 bases and J 4 bases; nucleotides not matched to a gene: 10. The DNA for the CDR3 is TGTGCCAGTAGCTTACAGGGGAAGGTTGCAGATACGCAGTATTTT. Its protein is CASSLQGKVADTQYF. The whole variable domain, remainder taken from reference TRBV19 and TRBJ2-3, is DGGITQSPKYLFRKEGQNVTLSCEQNLNHDAMYWYRQDPGQGLRLIYYSQIVNDFQKGDIAEGYSVSREKKESFPLTVTSAQKNPTAFYLCASSLQGKVADTQYFGPGTRLTVL.

The chain carries TRBV28 and TRBJ1-2; 7 nucleotides agree with TRBD1. Germline-derived CDR1 and CDR2 are MDHEN and SYDVKM. The CDR3 sequence is 14 residues long. V gave up 8 bases and J gave up 1 base; unmatched junction bases: 7. The CDR3 here is CASVVGDSNYGYTF. The CDR3 nucleotides are TGTGCCAGCGTAGTAGGGGACAGTAACTATGGCTACACCTTC.

This clone appeared once. The gene calls are TRBV7-2 and TRBJ2-1; TRBD1 agrees at 8 bases. The CDR3 runs 13 residues. The germline V gene encodes CDR1 SGHTA and CDR2 FQGNSA. V lost 1 base to trimming and J lost 10 bases; unmatched junction nucleotides: 3. The CDR3 coding sequence is TGTGCCAGCAGCTTAGGACAGGGGTGGGAGCAGTTCTTC. Translation gives CASSLGQGWEQFF.

This clone was seen a single time. This sequence joins TRBV7-2 and TRBJ2-2; D is unresolved. This CDR3 is built from 15 residues. Germline CDR1 is SGHTA and CDR2 is FQGNSA. With 2 bases removed from V and 0 bases from J, the gap between germline ends came to 7 bases. The CDR3 DNA is TGTGCCAGCAGCTTACCCCCTACGAACACCGGGGAGCTGTTTTTT. Its translation is CASSLPPTNTGELFF.

This chain connects TRBV9 to TRBJ1-4, with a possible D match to TRBD1 (6 bases). The V and J ends lost 3 bases and 0 bases respectively, with 12 bases between them. Germline CDR1 is SGDLS and CDR2 is YYNGEE. The CDR3 contains 16 residues. The CDR3 nucleotides are TGTGCCAGCAGCGCAGGGGACCGCGCAACTAATGAAAAACTGTTTTTT. It codes for CASSAGDRATNEKLFF.

The chain carries TRBV5-1 and TRBJ2-2; TRBD2 matches at 10 bases. The CDR3 has 14 residues. Germline trimming cut 5 bases from V and 4 bases from J; bases unmatched to any gene: 2. Germline V gene sequence: CDR1 SGHRS, CDR2 YFSETQ. The CDR3 sequence: CASRGLASTGELFF. The CDR3, as DNA: TGCGCCAGCAGGGGACTAGCGAGCACCGGGGAGCTGTTTTTT.

The J gene is TRBJ1-1, the V gene TRBV4-3, with D maybe TRBD1 (5 bases). The CDR3 runs 15 residues. Germline CDR1 and CDR2: LGHNA and YSLEER. Trimming took 0 bases from V and 0 from J, leaving 8 bases between them. CDR3 coding DNA: TGCGCCAGCAGCCAAGATTGGGGCTTGAACACTGAAGCTTTCTTT. Its protein product is CASSQDWGLNTEAFF.

The chain employs TRBV9 and TRBJ2-7; TRBD1 might be the D (5 bases). Germline V lookup: CDR1 SGDLS, CDR2 YYNGEE. The CDR3 covers 12 residues. The V gene lost 3 bases and the J gene lost 3 bases, with 7 bases spanning the gap. The CDR3 protein is CASSGDSYEQYF. CDR3 DNA sequence: TGTGCCAGCAGCGGCGACAGCTACGAGCAGTACTTC.

The chain is built from TRBV5-1 and TRBJ2-7, with D possibly TRBD1 on 6 matching bases. In germline, CDR1 is SGHRS, CDR2 YFSETQ. The V end lost 5 bases, the J end lost 0 bases, and 12 bases lay between the germline ends. The CDR3 spans 14 residues. The CDR3 DNA follows: TGCGCCAGCAGGATCCGGGACACCTCCTACGAGCAGTACTTC. It specifies CASRIRDTSYEQYF.

The chain has TRBV5-4 and TRBJ1-4; no clear D. Deletions cut 4 bases from V and 5 bases from J, with 9 bases between. Germline V CDR1 and CDR2: SGHNT, YYREEE (reference sequence). CDR3 length: 13 residues. The CDR3 region is CASSQSANEKLFF. The CDR3 nucleotides read TGTGCCAGCAGCCAAAGCGCCAATGAAAAACTGTTTTTT.

This clone was seen once. The chain joins TRBV7-6 to TRBJ2-3, with no clear D. The CDR3 runs to 10 residues. Germline V gene data show CDR1 as SGHVS and CDR2 as FNYEAQ. V was clipped by 10 bases and J by 3 bases, with 5 bases between them. This CDR3 reads CATQTDTQYF. CDR3 bases: TGTGCCACTCAGACAGATACGCAGTATTTT.

The chain uses TRBV5-6 and TRBJ1-1; no definite D call. The CDR3 has 15 residues. Trimming shortened V by 5 bases and J by 3 bases, and 17 bases separated the two germline ends. The germline gives CDR1 SGHDT, CDR2 YYEEEE. For the CDR3, the DNA is TGTGCCAGCAGGACGCGGACCTCAGCGGACACTGAAGCTTTCTTT. It specifies CASRTRTSADTEAFF. The full variable domain, in which reference TRBV5-6 and TRBJ1-1 provide the parts outside the CDR3, is DAGVTQSPTHLIKTRGQQVTLRCSPKSGHDTVSWYQQALGQGPQFIFQYYEEEERQRGNFPDRFSGHQFPNYSSELNVNALLLGDSALYLCASRTRTSADTEAFFGQGTRLTVV.

The V gene is TRBV30, the J gene TRBJ2-7; TRBD2 aligns across 13 bases. The germline V gene encodes CDR1 GTSNPN and CDR2 SVGIG (reference sequence). The CDR3 length is 15 residues. V gave up 3 bases and J gave up 3 bases; unmatched junction bases: 5. CDR3 in DNA: TGTGCCTGGAGCGCACTAGCGGGGGGGCACTACGAGCAGTACTTC. Translating it yields CAWSALAGGHYEQYF. Drawing the rest from reference TRBV30 and TRBJ2-7, the complete variable domain is SQTIHQWPATLVQPVGSPLSLECTVEGTSNPNLYWYRQAAGRGLQLLFYSVGIGQISSEVPQNLSASRPQDRQFILSSKKLLLSDSGFYLCAWSALAGGHYEQYFGPGTRLTVT.

The chain couples TRBV7-9 to TRBJ2-7; TRBD2 matches at 10 bases. CDR1 is SEHNR and CDR2 is FQNEAQ in the germline V gene (reference sequence). The CDR3 has 15 amino acids. The V gene end was trimmed by 3 bases and the J gene end by 2 bases; junction bases not matched to a gene: 4. CDR3 coding DNA: TGTGCCAGCAGCTTGTCTAGCGGGAGCGCCTACGAGCAGTACTTC. Translation gives CASSLSSGSAYEQYF.

The gene calls are TRBV24-1 and TRBJ2-2; a possible D gene is TRBD2 (5 bases). The ends were cut back, 4 bases at V and 1 base at J, with 21 bases in the middle. Germline loops: CDR1 KGHDR, CDR2 SFDVKD. The CDR3 sequence is 19 residues long. CDR3: CATSDPAVPGVLNTGELFF. The CDR3 DNA sequence: TGTGCCACCAGTGACCCTGCAGTTCCCGGGGTTCTGAACACCGGGGAGCTGTTTTTT.

The J gene is TRBJ1-5, the V gene TRBV3-1 (or the pseudogene TRBV3-2); 8 positions match TRBD1. V was clipped by 3 bases and J by 6 bases; unmatched bases: 10. Germline V lookup: CDR1 LGHDT, CDR2 YNNKEL (reference sequence). The CDR3 is 16 amino acids. The CDR3 protein is CASSHTDRGESQPQHF. DNA for the CDR3: TGTGCCAGCAGCCACACCGACAGGGGAGAGAGTCAGCCCCAGCATTTT.

V and J are TRBV5-4 and TRBJ2-1; TRBD2 matches at 12 bases. CDR3 length: 16 amino acids. After removal of 3 bases from V and 4 bases from J, the junction contained 5 bases not matched to a gene. Germline-derived CDR1 and CDR2 are SGHNT and YYREEE (reference sequence). In DNA form, the CDR3 reads TGTGCCAGCAGCTCGTTAACTAGCGGGGGGTACAATGAGCAGTTCTTC. The encoded protein is CASSSLTSGGYNEQFF.

The chain couples TRBV27 to TRBJ1-2; possibly TRBD1 for D (5 bases). Trimming pared 10 bases from V and 4 bases from J, leaving 13 bases between. The CDR3 is 12 amino acids. Per the germline V gene, CDR1 is MNHEY and CDR2 is SMNVEV (reference sequence). The CDR3 is CAKDRGGYGYTF. Here the CDR3 DNA reads TGTGCCAAAGATCGGGGGGGCTATGGCTACACCTTC.

In DNA form, the CDR3 reads TGTGCCAGCAGCCAAAATCCTCCAGGGCAGCCCCAGCATTTT. Its translation is CASSQNPPGQPQHF. The V call is TRBV7-2, the J call TRBJ1-5; possible D gene TRBD1, 5 bases. With 5 bases removed from V and 7 bases from J, the gap between germline ends came to 15 bases. The CDR3 totals 14 residues. Per germline, CDR1 SGHTA and CDR2 FQGNSA. Looking up the rest from reference TRBV7-2 and TRBJ1-5 gives the full variable domain: GAGVSQSPSNKVTEKGKDVELRCDPISGHTALYWYRQSLGQGLEFLIYFQGNSAPDKSGLPSDRFSAERTGGSVSTLTIQRTQQEDSAVYLCASSQNPPGQPQHFGDGTRLSIL.